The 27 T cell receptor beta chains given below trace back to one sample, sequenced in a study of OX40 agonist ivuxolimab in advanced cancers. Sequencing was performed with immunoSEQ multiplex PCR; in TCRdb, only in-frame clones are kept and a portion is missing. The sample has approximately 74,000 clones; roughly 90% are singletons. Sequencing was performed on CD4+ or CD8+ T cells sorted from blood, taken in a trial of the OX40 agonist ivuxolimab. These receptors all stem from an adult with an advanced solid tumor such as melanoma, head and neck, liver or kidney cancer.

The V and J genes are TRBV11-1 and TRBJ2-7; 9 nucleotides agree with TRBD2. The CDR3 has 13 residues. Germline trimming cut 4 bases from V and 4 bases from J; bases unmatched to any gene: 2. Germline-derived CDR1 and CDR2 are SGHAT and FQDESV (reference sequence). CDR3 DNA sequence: TGTGCCAGCAGCTCTAGCGGGAATTACGAGCAGTACTTC. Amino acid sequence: CASSSSGNYEQYF.

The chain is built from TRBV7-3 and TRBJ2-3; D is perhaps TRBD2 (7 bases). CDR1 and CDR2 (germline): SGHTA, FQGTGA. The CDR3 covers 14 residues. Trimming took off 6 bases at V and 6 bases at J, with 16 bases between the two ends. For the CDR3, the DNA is TGTGCCAGCAGTCGGGTGGCGGGGGCGGATACGCAGTATTTT. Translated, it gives CASSRVAGADTQYF.

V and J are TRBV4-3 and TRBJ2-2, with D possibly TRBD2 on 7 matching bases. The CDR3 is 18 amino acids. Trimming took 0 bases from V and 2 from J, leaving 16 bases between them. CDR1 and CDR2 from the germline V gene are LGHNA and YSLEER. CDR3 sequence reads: CASSQEPSAGQNTGELFF. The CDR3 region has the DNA TGCGCCAGCAGCCAAGAGCCGTCAGCGGGACAAAACACCGGGGAGCTGTTTTTT.

This CDR3 reads CASRDIGGRGETQYF. Written as DNA, the CDR3 is TGTGCCAGCAGGGATATAGGGGGCCGGGGAGAGACCCAGTACTTC. This chain joins TRBV27 and TRBJ2-5, with 7 nucleotides matching TRBD1. Unmatched junction bases numbered 11, after V lost 6 bases and J lost 4 bases. The length of the CDR3 is 15 residues. Germline CDR1 MNHEY, CDR2 SMNVEV (reference sequence).

The CDR3 nucleotides are TGCGCCAGCAGCTTGGAGAGCGGGGTGAACACCGGGGAGCTGTTTTTT. This translates into CASSLESGVNTGELFF. V and J are TRBV5-1 and TRBJ2-2; TRBD2 matches 7 bases. The CDR3 spans 16 residues. The germline CDR1 and CDR2 sequences are SGHRS and YFSETQ. After removal of 0 bases from V and 1 base from J, the junction contained 3 bases not matched to a gene.

The CDR3 is CASRGTGELFF. For the CDR3, the DNA is TGTGCCAGCAGAGGCACCGGGGAGCTGTTTTTT. The J gene is TRBJ2-2, the V gene TRBV2, with D hard to call. The germline V gene has CDR1 SNHLY and CDR2 FYNNEI. Trimming removed 6 bases from V and 4 bases from J, with 3 bases in between. This CDR3 spans 11 amino acids.

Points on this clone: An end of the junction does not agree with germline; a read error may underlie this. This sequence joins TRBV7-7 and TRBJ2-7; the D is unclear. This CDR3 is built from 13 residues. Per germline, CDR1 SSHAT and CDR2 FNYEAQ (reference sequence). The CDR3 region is CASSTTPAGEQYF. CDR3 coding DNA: TGTGCTAGCAGCACAACACCTGCCGGCGAGCAGTACTTC.

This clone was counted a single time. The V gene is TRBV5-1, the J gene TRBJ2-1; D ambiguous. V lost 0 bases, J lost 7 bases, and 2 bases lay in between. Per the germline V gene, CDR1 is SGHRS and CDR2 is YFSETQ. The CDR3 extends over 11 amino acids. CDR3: CASSLENEQFF. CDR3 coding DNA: TGCGCCAGCAGCTTGGAGAATGAGCAGTTCTTC.

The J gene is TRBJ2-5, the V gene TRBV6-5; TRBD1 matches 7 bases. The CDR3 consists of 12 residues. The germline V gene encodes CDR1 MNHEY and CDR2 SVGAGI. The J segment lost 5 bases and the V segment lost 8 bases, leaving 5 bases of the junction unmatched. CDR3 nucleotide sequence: TGTGCCAGCCGACAGGGTTTCGAGACCCAGTACTTC. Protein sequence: CASRQGFETQYF.

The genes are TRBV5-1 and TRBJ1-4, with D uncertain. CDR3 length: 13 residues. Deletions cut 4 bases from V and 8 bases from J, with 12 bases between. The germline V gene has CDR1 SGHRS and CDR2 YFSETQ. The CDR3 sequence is CASSPTLQEKLFF. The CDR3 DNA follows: TGCGCCAGCAGCCCGACCCTTCAGGAAAAACTGTTTTTT.

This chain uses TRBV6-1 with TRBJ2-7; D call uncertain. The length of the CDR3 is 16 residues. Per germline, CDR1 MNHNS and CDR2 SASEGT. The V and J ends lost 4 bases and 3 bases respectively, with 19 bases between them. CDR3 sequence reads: CASSAGTGSGNYEQYF. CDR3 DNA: TGTGCCAGCAGTGCGGGCACCGGGTCAGGAAACTACGAGCAGTACTTC.

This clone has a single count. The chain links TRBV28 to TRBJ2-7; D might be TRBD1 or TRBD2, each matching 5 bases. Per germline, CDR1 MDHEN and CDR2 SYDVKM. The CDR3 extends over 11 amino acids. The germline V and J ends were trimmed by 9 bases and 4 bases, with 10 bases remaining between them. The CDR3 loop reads CARRGDYEQYF. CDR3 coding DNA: TGTGCCAGAAGAGGGGATTACGAGCAGTACTTC.

CDR3 sequence reads: CASSNGGTRSAYEQYF. Here the CDR3 DNA reads TGTGCCAGTAGTAACGGGGGTACTCGGTCCGCTTACGAGCAGTACTTC. The chain is built from TRBV19 and TRBJ2-7; maybe TRBD2 (6 bases). The CDR3 consists of 16 residues. Germline CDR1 reads LNHDA; CDR2 reads SQIVND (reference sequence). V was trimmed by 4 bases and J by 4 bases, leaving 20 bases between them.

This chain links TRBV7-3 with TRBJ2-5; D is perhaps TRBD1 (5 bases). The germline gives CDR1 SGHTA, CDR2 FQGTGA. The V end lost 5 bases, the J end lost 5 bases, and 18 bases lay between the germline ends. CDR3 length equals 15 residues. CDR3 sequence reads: CASSGQGRPSETQYF. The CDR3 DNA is TGTGCCAGCAGCGGGCAGGGCAGGCCCAGCGAGACCCAGTACTTC. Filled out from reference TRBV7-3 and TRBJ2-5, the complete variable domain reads GAGVSQTPSNKVTEKGKYVELRCDPISGHTALYWYRQSLGQGPEFLIYFQGTGAADDSGLPNDRFFAVRPEGSVSTLKIQRTERGDSAVYLCASSGQGRPSETQYFGPGTRLLVL.

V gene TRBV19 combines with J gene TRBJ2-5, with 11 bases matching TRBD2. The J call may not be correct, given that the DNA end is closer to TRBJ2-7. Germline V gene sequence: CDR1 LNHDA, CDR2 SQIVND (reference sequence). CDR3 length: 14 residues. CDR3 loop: CASSTTSGRGEQYF. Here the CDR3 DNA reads TGTGCCAGTAGTACCACTAGCGGGAGAGGCGAGCAGTACTTC.

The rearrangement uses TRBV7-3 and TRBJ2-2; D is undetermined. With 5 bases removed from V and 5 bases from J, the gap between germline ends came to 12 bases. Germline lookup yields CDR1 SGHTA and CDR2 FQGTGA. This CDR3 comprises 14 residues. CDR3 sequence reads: CASSPWLGTGELFF. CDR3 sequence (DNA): TGTGCCAGCAGCCCCTGGTTGGGGACCGGGGAGCTGTTTTTT.

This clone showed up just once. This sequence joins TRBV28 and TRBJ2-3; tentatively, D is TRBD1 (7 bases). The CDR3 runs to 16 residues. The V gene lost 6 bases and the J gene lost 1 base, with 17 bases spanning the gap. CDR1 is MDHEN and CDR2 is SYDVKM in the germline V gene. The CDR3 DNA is TGTGCCAGCAGAGACCGGAGGGGGCGGGGCACAGATACGCAGTATTTT. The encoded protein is CASRDRRGRGTDTQYF.

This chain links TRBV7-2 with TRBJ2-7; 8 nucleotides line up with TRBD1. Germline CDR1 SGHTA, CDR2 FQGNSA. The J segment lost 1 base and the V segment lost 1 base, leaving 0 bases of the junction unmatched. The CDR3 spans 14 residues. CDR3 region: CASSLGTGSYEQYF. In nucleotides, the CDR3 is TGTGCCAGCAGCTTAGGGACAGGGTCCTACGAGCAGTACTTC.

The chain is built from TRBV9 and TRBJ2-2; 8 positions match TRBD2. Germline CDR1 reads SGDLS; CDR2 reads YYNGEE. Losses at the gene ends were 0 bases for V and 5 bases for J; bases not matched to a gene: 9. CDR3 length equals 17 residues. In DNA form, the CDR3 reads TGTGCCAGCAGCGTAGGGGAAGCGGGAGTTTTGACCGGGGAGCTGTTTTTT. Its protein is CASSVGEAGVLTGELFF.

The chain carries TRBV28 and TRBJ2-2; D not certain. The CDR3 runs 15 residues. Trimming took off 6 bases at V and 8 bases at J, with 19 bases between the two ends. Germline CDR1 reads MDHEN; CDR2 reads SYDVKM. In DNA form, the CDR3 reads TGTGCCAGCAGGTCCGACGTAGTTAGAACGGGGGAGCTGTTTTTT. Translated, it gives CASRSDVVRTGELFF.

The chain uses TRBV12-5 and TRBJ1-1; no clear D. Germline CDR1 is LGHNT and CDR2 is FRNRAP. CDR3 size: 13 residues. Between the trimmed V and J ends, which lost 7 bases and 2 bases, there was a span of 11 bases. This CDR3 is CASASRLNTEAFF. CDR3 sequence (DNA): TGTGCTAGTGCCTCGCGACTTAACACTGAAGCTTTCTTT.

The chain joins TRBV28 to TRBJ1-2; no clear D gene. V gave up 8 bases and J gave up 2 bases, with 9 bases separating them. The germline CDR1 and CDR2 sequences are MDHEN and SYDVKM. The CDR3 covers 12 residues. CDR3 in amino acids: CASGVRNYGYTF. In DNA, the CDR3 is TGTGCCAGCGGCGTTAGAAACTATGGCTACACCTTC.

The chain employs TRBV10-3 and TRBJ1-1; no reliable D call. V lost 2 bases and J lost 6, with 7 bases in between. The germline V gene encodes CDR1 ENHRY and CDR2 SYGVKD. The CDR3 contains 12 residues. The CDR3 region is CAISERGSEAFF. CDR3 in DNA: TGTGCCATCAGTGAGCGGGGATCTGAAGCTTTCTTT.

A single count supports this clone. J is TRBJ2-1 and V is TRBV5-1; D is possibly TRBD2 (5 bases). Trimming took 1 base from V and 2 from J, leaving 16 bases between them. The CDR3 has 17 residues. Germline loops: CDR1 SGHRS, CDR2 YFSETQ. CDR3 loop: CASSLRGFAEAYNEQFF. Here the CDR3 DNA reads TGCGCCAGCAGCTTGCGGGGTTTCGCTGAAGCCTACAATGAGCAGTTCTTC.

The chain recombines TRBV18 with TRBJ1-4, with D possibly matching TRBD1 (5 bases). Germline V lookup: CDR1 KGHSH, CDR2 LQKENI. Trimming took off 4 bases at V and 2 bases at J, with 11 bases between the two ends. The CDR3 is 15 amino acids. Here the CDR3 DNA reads TGTGCCAGCTCACTCAGGGAGGGGACTAATGAAAAACTGTTTTTT. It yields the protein CASSLREGTNEKLFF.

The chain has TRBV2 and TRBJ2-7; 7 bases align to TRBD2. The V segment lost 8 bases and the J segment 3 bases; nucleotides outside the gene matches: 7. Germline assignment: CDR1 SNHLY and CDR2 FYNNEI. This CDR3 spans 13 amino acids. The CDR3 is CASGAGEVYEQYF. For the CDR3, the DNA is TGTGCCAGCGGGGCGGGAGAGGTCTACGAGCAGTACTTC.

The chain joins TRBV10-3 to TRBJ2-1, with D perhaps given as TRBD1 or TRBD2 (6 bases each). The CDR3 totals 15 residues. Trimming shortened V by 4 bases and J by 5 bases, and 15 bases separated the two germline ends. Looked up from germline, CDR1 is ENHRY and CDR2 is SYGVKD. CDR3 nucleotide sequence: TGTGCCATCAGTGCCTCGTGGGGGGCGGACAATGAGCAGTTCTTC. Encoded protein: CAISASWGADNEQFF.